Each of the 27 T cell receptor beta chains below was sequenced from the same sample in a study of identical twins. TCRdb recomputed calls from the 5' RACE reads with MiXCR, one row per CDR3 protein. The sample lists some 240,000 distinct CDR3 sequences; about 9% were seen once. In addition, the sample was reused for a study of yellow fever vaccine responses in identical twins.

Sequenced input: CD8+ T cells sorted from blood. These receptors came from a woman younger than 35 in good health.

This chain links TRBV7-8 with TRBJ2-5; D remains ambiguous. The germline V gene has CDR1 SGHVS and CDR2 FQNEAQ. This CDR3 is 15 amino acids long. V lost 2 bases and J lost 0, with 10 bases in between. Here the CDR3 reads CASSLMSPYQETQYF. The CDR3 region has the DNA TGTGCCAGCAGCTTAATGTCGCCGTACCAAGAGACCCAGTACTTC.

This clonotype appeared a few times. The V and J genes are TRBV20-1 and TRBJ1-2; 7 bases are shared with TRBD1. The CDR3 covers 13 residues. Germline values: CDR1 DFQATT, CDR2 SNEGSKA (reference sequence). V was pared by 0 bases and J by 6 bases, with 4 bases of the junction left unmatched. The DNA for the CDR3 is TGCAGTGCTAGAGAGACAGGGCTCGATGGCTACACCTTC. This translates into CSARETGLDGYTF.

This clonotype was seen a handful of times. The J gene is TRBJ2-2, the V gene TRBV5-1; 7 nucleotides line up with TRBD2. The V segment lost 2 bases and the J segment 6 bases; nucleotides outside the gene matches: 7. The germline gives CDR1 SGHRS, CDR2 YFSETQ. This CDR3 spans 15 amino acids. The chain's CDR3 is CASSFMWEGAGELFF. CDR3 coding DNA: TGCGCCAGCAGCTTTATGTGGGAGGGCGCCGGGGAGCTGTTTTTT.

This clonotype was counted only a few times. The rearrangement uses TRBV15 and TRBJ2-7; no clear D. The CDR3 consists of 13 residues. V lost 0 bases and J lost 3, with 6 bases in between. Germline V gives CDR1 LNHNV, CDR2 YYDKDF (reference sequence). CDR3 amino acids: CATSRETRYEQYF. The CDR3, as DNA: TGTGCCACCAGCAGAGAGACCCGCTACGAGCAGTACTTC. The variable domain in full, completed from reference TRBV15 and TRBJ2-7, reads DAMVIQNPRYQVTQFGKPVTLSCSQTLNHNVMYWYQQKSSQAPKLLFHYYDKDFNNEADTPDNFQSRRPNTSFCFLDIRSPGLGDTAMYLCATSRETRYEQYFGPGTRLTVT.

J is TRBJ2-7 and V is TRBV6-1; 12 bases are shared with TRBD1. CDR1 and CDR2 (germline): MNHNS, SASEGT. The CDR3 contains 15 residues. Trimming removed 5 bases from V and 7 bases from J; junction bases left unmatched: 9. CDR3 nucleotide sequence: TGTGCCAGCAGTACGCCGGGACAGGGGGCGGGAGAGCAGTACTTC. This sequence encodes CASSTPGQGAGEQYF.

Only a few counts were recorded for this clonotype. The V and J genes are TRBV27 and TRBJ2-5; D is possibly TRBD1 or TRBD2 (5 bases each). The CDR3 runs to 17 residues. Trimming took off 5 bases at V and 7 bases at J, with 26 bases between the two ends. Germline V gene sequence: CDR1 MNHEY, CDR2 SMNVEV (reference sequence). CDR3 residues: CASSLLAVPGPSGTQYF. The CDR3 region has the DNA TGTGCCAGCAGTCTATTGGCGGTCCCGGGACCTTCGGGGACCCAGTACTTC.

There are many counts of this clonotype. The chain is built from TRBV6-1 and TRBJ1-4; D ambiguous. V was cut by 6 bases and J by 2 bases, with 10 bases left in between. Germline values: CDR1 MNHNS, CDR2 SASEGT. The length of the CDR3 is 14 residues. DNA for the CDR3: TGTGCCAGCAGAAAGAGAGAGACTAATGAAAAACTGTTTTTT. The encoded protein is CASRKRETNEKLFF.

J is TRBJ1-5 and V is TRBV6-1; the D gene is possibly TRBD1 (5 bases). Germline CDR1 reads MNHNS; CDR2 reads SASEGT. V gave up 6 bases and J gave up 1 base, with 16 bases separating them. The CDR3 extends over 16 amino acids. CDR3 DNA sequence: TGTGCCAGCAGCGATATGGACACCCTGAGCAATCAGCCCCAGCATTTT. This codes for CASSDMDTLSNQPQHF.

This clonotype was seen repeatedly, ten times or more. The rearrangement uses TRBV7-9 and TRBJ2-7; tentative D call: TRBD1 (5 bases). Trimming shortened V by 5 bases and J by 0 bases, and 11 bases separated the two germline ends. This CDR3 is built from 14 residues. CDR1 SEHNR and CDR2 FQNEAQ come from the germline V gene (reference sequence). CDR3 sequence: CASSQTTDSYEQYF. The CDR3 DNA reads as TGTGCCAGCAGCCAAACGACAGACTCCTACGAGCAGTACTTC.

The chain joins TRBV7-9 to TRBJ2-1; D is possibly TRBD1 (5 bases). Trimming cost V 4 bases and J 5 bases, with 12 bases left between them. This CDR3 region has 14 residues. The V gene's germline CDR1 is SEHNR and CDR2 FQNEAQ (reference sequence). CDR3 region: CASSSRQTDNEQFF. CDR3 DNA: TGTGCCAGCAGCTCGCGACAGACAGACAATGAGCAGTTCTTC.

The chain employs TRBV5-5 and TRBJ2-1, with TRBD2 identical over 8 bases. V shed 4 bases and J 6 bases; nucleotides not matched to a gene: 12. CDR1 and CDR2 (germline): SGHKS, YYEKEE (reference sequence). The CDR3 sequence is 16 residues long. The CDR3 DNA follows: TGTGCCAGCAGCGCCGAGTTGGCGGGGGGTTTCAATGAGCAGTTCTTC. Translated: CASSAELAGGFNEQFF.

This clonotype has more than one count but fewer than ten. A read error may account for a junction end that differs from germline. The V and J genes are TRBV12-3 or TRBV12-4 and TRBJ2-6; 11 bases align to TRBD2. This CDR3 is built from 19 residues. The chain's CDR3 is CAISLATSGGFSGANVLTF. The CDR3 DNA reads TGTGCCATCAGTTTAGCAACTAGCGGGGGATTCTCTGGGGCCAACGTCCTGACTTTC.

The chain recombines TRBV12-3 or TRBV12-4 with TRBJ2-1; 7 nucleotides agree with TRBD2. V shed 3 bases and J 8 bases; nucleotides not matched to a gene: 7. This CDR3 is built from 14 residues. CDR3 DNA: TGTGCCAGCAGTTTGGGCGGGAGTCAGGATGAGCAGTTCTTC. Its translation is CASSLGGSQDEQFF.

This clonotype has more than one count but fewer than ten. The chain is built from TRBV27 and TRBJ2-7; 7 bases line up with TRBD1. This CDR3 spans 14 amino acids. Germline loops: CDR1 MNHEY, CDR2 SMNVEV (reference sequence). V lost 3 bases and J lost 4; bases outside the gene matches: 6. CDR3 nucleotides: TGTGCCAGCAGTTTCTCAGGGGGTAGGTACGAGCAGTACTTC. It codes for CASSFSGGRYEQYF.

This clonotype was counted many times. The CDR3 DNA follows: TGTGCCAGCAGCAAAATCCCGCACCCCGGGGAACCATACAGTACCTTCTCCGAGCAGTACTTC. It codes for CASSKIPHPGEPYSTFSEQYF. The rearrangement uses TRBV21-1 and TRBJ2-7; no check of the table's D call, TRBD2, against the DNA was made. TRBV21-1 is a pseudogene. The length of the CDR3 is 21 residues.

This clonotype was seen a few times. The CDR3 DNA follows: TGTGCCAGCTCACTTACCCGCACTAGCGCGGGGGCCACAGATACGCAGTATTTT. This sequence encodes CASSLTRTSAGATDTQYF. The rearrangement links TRBV18 to TRBJ2-3; D is possibly TRBD2 (7 bases). Germline CDR1 KGHSH, CDR2 LQKENI. The CDR3 has 18 amino acids. Between the trimmed V and J ends, which lost 4 bases and 2 bases, there was a span of 22 bases. Full variable domain (outside the CDR3, taken from reference TRBV18 and TRBJ2-3): NAGVMQNPRHLVRRRGQEARLRCSPMKGHSHVYWYRQLPEEGLKFMVYLQKENIIDESGMPKERFSAEFPKEGPSILRIQQVVRGDSAAYFCASSLTRTSAGATDTQYFGPGTRLTVL.

This clonotype was observed a handful of times. This chain links TRBV7-9 with TRBJ2-1; D uncertain. Germline-derived CDR1 and CDR2 are SEHNR and FQNEAQ (reference sequence). V dropped 3 bases and J dropped 11 bases, with 11 bases sitting between them. The CDR3 spans 12 residues. The CDR3: CASSFGENKQFF. The CDR3 nucleotides are TGTGCCAGCAGCTTTGGGGAAAATAAGCAGTTCTTC.

This clonotype has more than one count but fewer than ten. The chain recombines TRBV29-1 with TRBJ2-1; perhaps TRBD2 as D (5 bases). Trimming stripped 4 bases from V and 7 bases from J, with 14 bases between. The CDR3 extends over 13 amino acids. Germline CDR1 and CDR2: SQVTM and ANQGSEA. The CDR3 is CSVVGRPSNEQFF. The CDR3 DNA reads as TGCAGCGTTGTGGGGAGACCCTCTAATGAGCAGTTCTTC.

The chain joins TRBV27 to TRBJ2-2; D call uncertain. The CDR3 covers 15 residues. The germline V gene has CDR1 MNHEY and CDR2 SMNVEV (reference sequence). Trimming removed 2 bases from V and 4 bases from J, with 11 bases in between. Here the CDR3 reads CASSLGLDVTGELFF. CDR3 in DNA: TGTGCCAGCAGTTTAGGGCTAGATGTCACCGGGGAGCTGTTTTTT.

J is TRBJ2-7 and V is TRBV10-3; D gene uncertain. Trimming shortened V by 6 bases and J by 1 base, and 13 bases separated the two germline ends. Germline V lookup: CDR1 ENHRY, CDR2 SYGVKD. The CDR3 runs 14 residues. In DNA form, the CDR3 reads TGTGCCATCAGGATGTGGGAACAGTCCTACGAGCAGTACTTC. It encodes CAIRMWEQSYEQYF.

This clonotype was observed a few times. The V gene is TRBV12-3 or TRBV12-4, the J gene TRBJ2-5, with a weak D call TRBD2 (6 bases). The V end lost 5 bases, the J end lost 3 bases, and 13 bases lay between the germline ends. The CDR3 has 14 amino acids. The CDR3 loop reads CASSPEPGEETQYF. CDR3 nucleotides: TGTGCCAGCAGTCCGGAGCCGGGAGAAGAGACCCAGTACTTC.

V is TRBV4-1 and J is TRBJ2-2, with 10 nucleotides matching TRBD2. The CDR3 consists of 17 residues. The germline V gene encodes CDR1 MGHRA and CDR2 YSYEKL. The ends lost 0 bases at V and 3 bases at J; junction bases unmatched: 4. The CDR3 loop reads CASSQDTLAGDTGELFF. The CDR3 nucleotides read TGCGCCAGCAGCCAAGATACCCTAGCGGGAGACACCGGGGAGCTGTTTTTT.

In its sample, this clonotype was seen many times. The chain combines TRBV28 with TRBJ2-1; D gene ambiguous. V lost 2 bases and J lost 2, with 7 bases in between. This CDR3 has 14 residues. The germline V gene has CDR1 MDHEN and CDR2 SYDVKM. The CDR3 spells CASSLSGAYNEQFF. CDR3 coding DNA: TGTGCCAGCAGTTTAAGTGGGGCCTACAATGAGCAGTTCTTC.

The J gene is TRBJ2-7, the V gene TRBV20-1, with 10 positions matching TRBD2. Germline V gene data show CDR1 as DFQATT and CDR2 as SNEGSKA (reference sequence). The CDR3 is 14 residues long. V was pared by 0 bases and J by 4 bases, with 3 bases of the junction left unmatched. The CDR3 region is CSAREASGRYEQYF. For the CDR3, the DNA is TGCAGTGCTAGAGAGGCTAGCGGGAGATACGAGCAGTACTTC.

This rearrangement joins TRBV29-1 to TRBJ2-7; D remains unclear. The CDR3 spans 13 residues. V was trimmed by 0 bases and J by 2 bases, leaving 8 bases between them. Germline CDR1 and CDR2: SQVTM and ANQGSEA. CDR3: CSVEETYTYEQYF. The CDR3 nucleotides read TGCAGCGTTGAAGAAACATATACCTACGAGCAGTACTTC.

V is TRBV3-1 and J is TRBJ1-1; 7 bases match TRBD1. The CDR3 covers 15 residues. The trim removed 4 bases at V and 4 bases at J, leaving 9 bases unmatched. Germline assignment: CDR1 LGHDT and CDR2 YNNKEL (reference sequence). CDR3 sequence: CASSPIAGGITEAFF. The CDR3, as DNA: TGTGCCAGCAGCCCCATCGCAGGGGGGATCACTGAAGCTTTCTTT. Full variable domain (remainder filled in from reference TRBV3-1 and TRBJ1-1): DTAVSQTPKYLVTQMGNDKSIKCEQNLGHDTMYWYKQDSKKFLKIMFSYNNKELIINETVPNRFSPKSPDKAHLNLHINSLELGDSAVYFCASSPIAGGITEAFFGQGTRLTVV.

This rearrangement joins TRBV3-1 to TRBJ1-2; TRBD1 agrees at 9 bases. The CDR3 is made up of 17 amino acids. The germline CDR1 and CDR2 sequences are LGHDT and YNNKEL (reference sequence). V gave up 1 base and J gave up 6 bases; unmatched junction bases: 12. The CDR3 here is CASSQVGTGYSKDGYTF. The CDR3 DNA is TGTGCCAGCAGCCAAGTAGGGACAGGGTACTCCAAGGATGGCTACACCTTC.